This TCR beta chain is drawn from a study of PD-L1 blockade in urothelial cancer. Libraries were prepared by immunoSEQ multiplex PCR; TCRdb keeps only in-frame clonotypes and omits some of them. The data show about 45,000 clones, with 83% seen just once and about 15% held by the top ten. Per the germline V gene, CDR1 is LGHNA and CDR2 is YNFKEQ. The length of the CDR3 is 19 residues. Unmatched junction bases numbered 8, after V lost 0 bases and J lost 0 bases. As for time point: peripheral blood 6 weeks after treatment start. The receptor was derived from a man between 60 and 70 years old with urothelial cancer. The genes are TRBV4-2 and TRBJ2-6, with 7 nucleotides matching TRBD1. The specimen comprised PBMCs, sampled around atezolizumab (anti-PD-L1) treatment. CDR3 DNA sequence: TGTGCCAGCAGCCAAGATCGGACAGGTGACTACTCTGGGGCCAACGTCCTGACTTTC. It specifies CASSQDRTGDYSGANVLTF.